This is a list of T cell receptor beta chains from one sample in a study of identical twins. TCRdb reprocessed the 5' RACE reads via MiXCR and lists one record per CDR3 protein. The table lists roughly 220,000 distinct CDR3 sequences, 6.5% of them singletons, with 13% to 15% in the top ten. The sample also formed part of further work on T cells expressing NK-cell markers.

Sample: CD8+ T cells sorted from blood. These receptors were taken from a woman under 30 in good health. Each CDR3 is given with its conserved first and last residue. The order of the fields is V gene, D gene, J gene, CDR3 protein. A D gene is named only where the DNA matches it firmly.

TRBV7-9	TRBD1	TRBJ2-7	CASSKTTGVHEQYF
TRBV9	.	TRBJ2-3	CASSVEGRGADTQYF
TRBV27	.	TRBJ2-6	CASRSDSGANVLTF
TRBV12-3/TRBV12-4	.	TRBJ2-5	CASRPGLQETQYF
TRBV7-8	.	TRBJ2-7	CASSLAEAYEQYF
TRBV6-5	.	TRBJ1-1	CASSSYTEAFF
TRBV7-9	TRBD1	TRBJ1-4	CASSSTGGRREKLFF
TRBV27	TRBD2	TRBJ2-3	CASSSLAGVGTDTQYF
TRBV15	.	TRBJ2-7	CATSSYQGGQAYEQYF
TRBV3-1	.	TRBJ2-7	CASSLTPNYEQYF
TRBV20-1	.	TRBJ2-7	CSATTGIYEQYF
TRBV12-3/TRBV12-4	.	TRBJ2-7	CASSLGRPYEQYF
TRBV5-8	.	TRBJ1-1	CASSSFFGTEAFF
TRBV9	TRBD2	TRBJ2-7	CASSVGAGGYEQYF
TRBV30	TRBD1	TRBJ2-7	CAWSVTSGGSYEQYF
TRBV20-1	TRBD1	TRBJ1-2	CSATGQGPFGYTF